This TCR beta chain was sequenced for a study of blood T cell repertoires in COVID-19. Study as a whole: Spain, Italy and the United States supplied samples that represented acute and convalescent COVID-19.

Authors' analysis steps: Amplifying reference gene primers gave estimates of nucleated cell counts. Libraries were prepared by immunoSEQ multiplex PCR; TCRdb keeps only in-frame clonotypes and omits some of them. Clonal size and the V and J genes are those of that table, whereas D and trimming came from the DNA. The table has hundreds of thousands of clones, about nine tenths seen once. Looked up from germline, CDR1 is MGHDK and CDR2 is SYGVNS. CDR3 length: 14 residues. Trimming stripped 3 bases from V and 2 bases from J, with 9 bases between. This sequence originates from a man in his fifties or sixties who had recovered from COVID-19. The sample comprised peripheral blood. V usage is TRBV25-1 and J usage is TRBJ2-3; D perhaps matches TRBD2 (5 bases). The CDR3 reads CASSDQDFTDTQYF. CDR3 sequence (DNA): TGTGCCAGCAGTGACCAGGACTTCACAGATACGCAGTATTTT.